Given below is one TCR beta chain in context. This clone's antigen is unknown. Base qualities are not provided; no much larger clone lies one nucleotide away. During colonoscopy, one to two pinch biopsies were obtained from the rectum for research. Before the diagnostic colonoscopy, none of the ulcerative colitis patients had been given immunosuppressive medication. Rectal biopsies were digested with proteinase K before DNA isolation. The Wizard kit (Promega) was used to extract genomic DNA from the blood and intestinal samples. The source of the sample is a study of pediatric ulcerative colitis (dated by TCRdb to 2018 to 2020). Notes on the research overall: Pancolitis was present in several ulcerative colitis patients and left-sided colitis in two, and histology consistent with ulcerative colitis was found in all of these patients. By Pediatric Ulcerative Colitis Activity Index, mild disease was classified in two patients, moderate disease in several and acute severe colitis in three. From eight or nine newly diagnosed, treatment-naive pediatric ulcerative colitis patients and a few non-IBD control children, paired blood and rectal samples were collected.

Rearranged CDR3 beta regions were amplified from genomic DNA with multiplex V and J primers using the immunoSEQ TRB Survey service. Survey-level sequencing depth of up to 500,000 reads per sample was used to keep depth equal across samples. The libraries were purified, combined into pools and sequenced with Illumina technology. The authors processed their data as follows. Productive clonality, sample overlap, pairwise scatters, CDR3 beta length, V/D/J gene usage and productiveness were assessed with immunoSEQ online tools. Calculated diversity was defined as the number of unique rearrangements divided by total templates times 100, and Shannon and Simpson indices were additionally computed. Principal component analysis used the R prcomp function and ggbiplot package on Z-score normalized data. Morisita's index was used to quantify the clonal overlap between blood and rectum within each subject. Here the immuneACCESS table is served through TCRdb, limited to in-frame sequences with V and J called. Missing clones are a known gap in these copies; in checked studies unresolved V genes cover under half, and the rest lacks a known reason. D and trimming come from the DNA, and the V and J calls and clone size come from that table. This sample lists tens of thousands of clones; around 73% were detected once. The ten largest account for 0.65% to 0.95% of the sample.

Results the study describes overall, beyond this receptor: Blood-derived T cells may have been included in rectal pinch biopsies, especially in patients with overt colitis. A couple of patients' blood samples yielded substantially fewer templates for technical reasons and were excluded from blood-rectal overlap analysis. Significantly higher autologous blood-rectal clonal overlap was found in ulcerative colitis patients than in controls, which suggested increased T cell trafficking to inflamed tissue. Because repertoires were derived from total lymphocyte DNA, patterns in rare subsets such as regulatory T cells may not have been reflected. Rectal repertoire features separated controls, mild-moderate and acute severe colitis patients; acute severe colitis showed reduced rectal diversity due to clonal expansions. Only four individuals were included in the healthy control group, which was small. A couple of rectal CDR3 clonotypes were present in all ulcerative colitis patients and in none of the controls.

The sample consisted of gut tissue. This receptor was obtained from a boy younger than 18 with moderate ulcerative colitis.

The CDR3: CASSPPGRTGELFF. DNA sequence: TGTGCCAGCAGCCCACCTGGGCGCACCGGGGAGCTGTTTTTT. The V and J segments used are TRBV7-9 and TRBJ2-2, with the D gene call left open. As encoded in the germline V gene (reference sequence), CDR1 is SEHNR while CDR2 is FQNEAQ. Including cysteine and phenylalanine, the CDR3 has 14 amino acids. The retained sequence is limited to the CDR3, 42 bases, with the frame set at the first base. The V end loses 5 bases and the J end loses 4 bases, and a stretch of 11 bases separates them.